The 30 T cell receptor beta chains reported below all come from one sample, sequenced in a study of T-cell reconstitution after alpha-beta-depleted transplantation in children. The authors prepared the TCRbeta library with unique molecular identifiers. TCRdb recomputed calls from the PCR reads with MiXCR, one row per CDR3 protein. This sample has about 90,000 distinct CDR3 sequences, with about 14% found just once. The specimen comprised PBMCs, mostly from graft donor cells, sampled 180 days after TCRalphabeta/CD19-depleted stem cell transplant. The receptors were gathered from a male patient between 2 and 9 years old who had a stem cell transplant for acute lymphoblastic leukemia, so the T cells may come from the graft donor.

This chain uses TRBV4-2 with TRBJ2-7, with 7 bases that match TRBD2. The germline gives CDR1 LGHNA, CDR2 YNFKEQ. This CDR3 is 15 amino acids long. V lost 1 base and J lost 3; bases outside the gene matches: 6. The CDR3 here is CASSQVSGTIYEQYF. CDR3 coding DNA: TGTGCCAGCAGCCAAGTCTCCGGGACTATCTACGAGCAGTACTTC.

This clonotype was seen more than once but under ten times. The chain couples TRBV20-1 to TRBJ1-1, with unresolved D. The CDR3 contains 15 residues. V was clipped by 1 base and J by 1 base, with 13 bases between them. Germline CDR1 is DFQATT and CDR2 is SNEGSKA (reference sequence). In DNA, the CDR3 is TGCAGTGCTAGAGTGGATGCGGGCTGGAACACTGAAGCTTTCTTT. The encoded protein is CSARVDAGWNTEAFF.

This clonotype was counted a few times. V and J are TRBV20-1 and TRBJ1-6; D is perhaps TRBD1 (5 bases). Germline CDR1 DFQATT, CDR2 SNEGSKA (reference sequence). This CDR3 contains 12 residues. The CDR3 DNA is TGCAGGTCAGGGAGTAATAATTCACCCCTCCACTTT. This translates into CRSGSNNSPLHF.

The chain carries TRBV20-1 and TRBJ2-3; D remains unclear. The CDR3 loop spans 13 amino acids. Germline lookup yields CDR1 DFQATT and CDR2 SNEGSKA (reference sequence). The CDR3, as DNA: TGCGGCCCCCATGAGGTCCGAACAGATACGCAGTATTTT. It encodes CGPHEVRTDTQYF.

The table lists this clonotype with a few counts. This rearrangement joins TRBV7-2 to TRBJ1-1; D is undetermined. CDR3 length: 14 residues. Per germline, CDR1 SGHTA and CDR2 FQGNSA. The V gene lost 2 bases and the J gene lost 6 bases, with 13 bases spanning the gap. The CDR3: CASSLSGQFPEAFF. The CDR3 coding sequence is TGTGCCAGCAGCTTATCGGGCCAGTTCCCTGAAGCTTTCTTT.

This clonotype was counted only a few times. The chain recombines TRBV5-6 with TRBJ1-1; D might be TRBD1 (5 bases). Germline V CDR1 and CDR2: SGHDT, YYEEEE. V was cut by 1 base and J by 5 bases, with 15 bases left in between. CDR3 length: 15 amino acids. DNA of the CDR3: TGTGCCAGCAGCTTGCCCCCAGGGCCCAATACTGAAGCTTTCTTT. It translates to CASSLPPGPNTEAFF.

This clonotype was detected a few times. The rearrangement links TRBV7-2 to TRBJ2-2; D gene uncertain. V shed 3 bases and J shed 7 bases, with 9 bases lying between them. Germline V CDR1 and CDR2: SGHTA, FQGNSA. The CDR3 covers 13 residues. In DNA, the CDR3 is TGTGCCAGCAGCTTCGTGCGGAGCGGGGAGCTGTTTTTT. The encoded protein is CASSFVRSGELFF.

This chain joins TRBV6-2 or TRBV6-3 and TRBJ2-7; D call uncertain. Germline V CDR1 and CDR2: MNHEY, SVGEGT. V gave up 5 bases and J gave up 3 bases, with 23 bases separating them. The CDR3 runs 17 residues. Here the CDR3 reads CASSPHGWPDFFYEQYF. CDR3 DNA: TGTGCCAGCAGTCCACACGGGTGGCCCGATTTCTTCTACGAGCAGTACTTC.

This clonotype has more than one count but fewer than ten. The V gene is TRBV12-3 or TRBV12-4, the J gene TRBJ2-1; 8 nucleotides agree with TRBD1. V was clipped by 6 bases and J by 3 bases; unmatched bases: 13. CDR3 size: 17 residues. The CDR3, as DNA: TGTGCCAGCAGCCGCTCCCTCCGAGACAGGGGCTACAATGAGCAGTTCTTC. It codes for CASSRSLRDRGYNEQFF.

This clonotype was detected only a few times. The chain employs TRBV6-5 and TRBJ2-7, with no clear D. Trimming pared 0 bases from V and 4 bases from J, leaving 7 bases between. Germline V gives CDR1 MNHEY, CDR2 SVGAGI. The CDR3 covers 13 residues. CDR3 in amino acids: CASSYSPSYEQYF. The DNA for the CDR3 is TGTGCCAGCAGTTACTCCCCTTCTTACGAGCAGTACTTC.

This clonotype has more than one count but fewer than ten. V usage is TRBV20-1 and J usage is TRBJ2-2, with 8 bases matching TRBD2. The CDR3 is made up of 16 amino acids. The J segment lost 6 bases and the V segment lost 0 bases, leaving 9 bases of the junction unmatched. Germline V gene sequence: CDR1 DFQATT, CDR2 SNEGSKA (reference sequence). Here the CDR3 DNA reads TGCAGTGCTAGAGATCGGGGGGGAGGGTTAGCCGGGGAGCTGTTTTTT. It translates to CSARDRGGGLAGELFF.

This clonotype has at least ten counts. The CDR3 here is CASSYRQDKYSPLHF. The CDR3 nucleotides read TGTGCCAGCAGTTACCGACAAGATAAGTATTCACCCCTCCACTTT. The chain combines TRBV6-5 with TRBJ1-6; D is unresolved. Germline loops: CDR1 MNHEY, CDR2 SVGAGI. V lost 2 bases and J 8 bases, leaving 13 bases between the germline ends. There are 15 residues in the CDR3.

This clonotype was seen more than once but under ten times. CDR3 bases: TGCGCCAGCAGCCAAGGCGACGGACTAGCGGGGGTTGGAGATACGCAGTATTTT. As protein: CASSQGDGLAGVGDTQYF. The chain is built from TRBV4-3 and TRBJ2-3, with 13 bases aligning to TRBD2. CDR1 is LGHNA and CDR2 is YSLEER in the germline V gene. CDR3 length equals 18 residues. V shed 1 base and J 5 bases; nucleotides not matched to a gene: 9.

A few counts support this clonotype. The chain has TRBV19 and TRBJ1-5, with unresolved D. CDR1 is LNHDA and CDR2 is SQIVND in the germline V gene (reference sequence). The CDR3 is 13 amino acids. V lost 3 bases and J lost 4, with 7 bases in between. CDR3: CASSISGNQPQHF. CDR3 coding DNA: TGTGCCAGTAGTATTTCCGGGAATCAGCCCCAGCATTTT.

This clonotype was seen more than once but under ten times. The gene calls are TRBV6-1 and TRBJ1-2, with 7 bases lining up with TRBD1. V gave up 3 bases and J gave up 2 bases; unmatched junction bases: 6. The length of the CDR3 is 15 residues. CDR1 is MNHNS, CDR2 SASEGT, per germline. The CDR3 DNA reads TGTGCCAGCAGTGACCGGGCACAGGGGAACTATGGCTACACCTTC. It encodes CASSDRAQGNYGYTF.

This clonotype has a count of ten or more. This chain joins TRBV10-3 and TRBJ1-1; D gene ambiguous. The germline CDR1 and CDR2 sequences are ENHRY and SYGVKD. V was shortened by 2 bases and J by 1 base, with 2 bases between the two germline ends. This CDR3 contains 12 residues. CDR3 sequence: CAISEKNTEAFF. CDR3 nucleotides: TGTGCCATCAGTGAGAAGAACACTGAAGCTTTCTTT.

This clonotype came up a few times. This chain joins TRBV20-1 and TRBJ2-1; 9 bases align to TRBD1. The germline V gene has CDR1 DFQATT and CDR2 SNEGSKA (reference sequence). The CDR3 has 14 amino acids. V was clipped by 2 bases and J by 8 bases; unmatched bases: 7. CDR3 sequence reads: CSARTGGEIYEQFF. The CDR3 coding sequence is TGCAGTGCTAGAACAGGGGGCGAAATTTATGAGCAGTTCTTC.

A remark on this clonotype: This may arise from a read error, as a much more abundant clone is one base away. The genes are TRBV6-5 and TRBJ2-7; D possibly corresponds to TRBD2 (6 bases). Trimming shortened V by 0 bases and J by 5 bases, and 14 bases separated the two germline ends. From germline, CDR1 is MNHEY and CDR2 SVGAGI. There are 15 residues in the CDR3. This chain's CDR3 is CASSYSVRREDEQYF. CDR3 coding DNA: TGTGCCAGCAGTTACTCAGTTCGCAGGGAGGACGAGCAGTACTTC.

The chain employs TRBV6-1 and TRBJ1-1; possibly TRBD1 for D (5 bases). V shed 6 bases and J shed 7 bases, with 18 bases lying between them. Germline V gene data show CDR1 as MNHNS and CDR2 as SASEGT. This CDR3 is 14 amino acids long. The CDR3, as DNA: TGTGCCAGCAGAGTCAGGGTAATCGGGTTTGAAGCTTTCTTT. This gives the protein CASRVRVIGFEAFF.

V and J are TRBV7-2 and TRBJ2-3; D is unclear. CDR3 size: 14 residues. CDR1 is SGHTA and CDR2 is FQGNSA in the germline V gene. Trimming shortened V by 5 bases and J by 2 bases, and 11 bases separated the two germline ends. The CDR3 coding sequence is TGTGCCAGCAGCACCAGAGACCCCACAGATACGCAGTATTTT. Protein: CASSTRDPTDTQYF. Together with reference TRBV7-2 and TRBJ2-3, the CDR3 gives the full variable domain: GAGVSQSPSNKVTEKGKDVELRCDPISGHTALYWYRQSLGQGLEFLIYFQGNSAPDKSGLPSDRFSAERTGGSVSTLTIQRTQQEDSAVYLCASSTRDPTDTQYFGPGTRLTVL.

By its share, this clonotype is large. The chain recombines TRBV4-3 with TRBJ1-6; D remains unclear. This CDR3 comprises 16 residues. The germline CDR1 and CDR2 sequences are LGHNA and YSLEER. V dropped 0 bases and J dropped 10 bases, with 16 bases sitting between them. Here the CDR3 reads CASSQDGMASGSPLHF. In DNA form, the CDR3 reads TGCGCCAGCAGCCAAGATGGGATGGCGTCAGGCTCACCCCTCCACTTT.

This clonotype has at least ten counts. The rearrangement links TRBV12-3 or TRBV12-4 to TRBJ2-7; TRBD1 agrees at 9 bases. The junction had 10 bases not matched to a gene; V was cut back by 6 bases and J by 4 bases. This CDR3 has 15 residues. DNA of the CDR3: TGTGCCAGCAGAGAGCTGGGACAGGGAACTTACGAGCAGTACTTC. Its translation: CASRELGQGTYEQYF.

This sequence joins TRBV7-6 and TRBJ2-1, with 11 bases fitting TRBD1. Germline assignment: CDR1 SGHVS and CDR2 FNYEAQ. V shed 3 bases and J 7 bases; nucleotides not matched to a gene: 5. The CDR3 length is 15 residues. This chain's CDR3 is CASSFGTGGRNEQFF. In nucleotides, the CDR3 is TGTGCCAGCAGCTTCGGGACAGGGGGTCGAAATGAGCAGTTCTTC.

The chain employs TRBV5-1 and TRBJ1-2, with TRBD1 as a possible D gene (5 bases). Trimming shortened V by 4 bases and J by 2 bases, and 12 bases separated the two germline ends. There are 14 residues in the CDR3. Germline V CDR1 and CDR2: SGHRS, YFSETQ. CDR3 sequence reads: CASSQSPGNYGYTF. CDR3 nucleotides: TGCGCCAGCAGCCAATCTCCAGGGAACTATGGCTACACCTTC.

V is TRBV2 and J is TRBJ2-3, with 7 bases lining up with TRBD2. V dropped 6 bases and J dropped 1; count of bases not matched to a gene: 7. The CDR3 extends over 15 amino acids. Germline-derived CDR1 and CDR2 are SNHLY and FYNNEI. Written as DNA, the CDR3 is TGTGCCAGCAGAGAACGGAGCGGGGGCACAGATACGCAGTATTTT. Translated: CASRERSGGTDTQYF.

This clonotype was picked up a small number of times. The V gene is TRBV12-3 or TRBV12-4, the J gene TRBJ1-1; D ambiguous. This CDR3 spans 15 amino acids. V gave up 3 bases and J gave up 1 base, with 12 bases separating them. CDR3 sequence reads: CASSFYLQANTEAFF. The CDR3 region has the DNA TGTGCCAGCAGTTTTTATCTGCAGGCGAACACTGAAGCTTTCTTT.

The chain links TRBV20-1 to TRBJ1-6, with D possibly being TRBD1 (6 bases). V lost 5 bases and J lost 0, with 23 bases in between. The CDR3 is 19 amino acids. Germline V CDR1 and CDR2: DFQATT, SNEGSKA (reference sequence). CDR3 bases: TGCAGTGCTCAATATACAGGGTTGGGACTAAGCTCCTATAATTCACCCCTCCACTTT. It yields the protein CSAQYTGLGLSSYNSPLHF.

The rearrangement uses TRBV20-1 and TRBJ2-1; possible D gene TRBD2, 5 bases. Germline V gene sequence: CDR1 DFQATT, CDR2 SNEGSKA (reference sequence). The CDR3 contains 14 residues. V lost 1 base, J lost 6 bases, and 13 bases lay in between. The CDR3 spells CSARVSERANEQFF. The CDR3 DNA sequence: TGCAGTGCTAGAGTTTCGGAGAGGGCCAATGAGCAGTTCTTC.

The CDR3 DNA follows: TGTGCCAGCAGTTCAACTCCGGGACAGGCGGCATGGGAGCAGTTCTTC. Its translation: CASSSTPGQAAWEQFF. The V call is TRBV27, the J call TRBJ2-1; 8 positions match TRBD1. J was trimmed by 10 bases and V by 4 bases; bases with no gene match: 15. Per germline, CDR1 MNHEY and CDR2 SMNVEV (reference sequence). The CDR3 runs 16 residues.

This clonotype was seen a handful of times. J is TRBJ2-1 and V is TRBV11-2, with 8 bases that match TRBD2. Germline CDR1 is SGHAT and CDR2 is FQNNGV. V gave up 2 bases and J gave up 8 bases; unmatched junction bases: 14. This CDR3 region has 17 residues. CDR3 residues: CASSLWPRGAGEYEQFF. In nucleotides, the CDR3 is TGTGCCAGCAGCTTATGGCCCCGGGGAGCGGGGGAGTATGAGCAGTTCTTC.